The present T cell receptor beta chain was sequenced within a study of blood T cells in healthy people across ages. General study results and limits: Conclusively comparing naive with antigen-experienced cells was impossible with unsorted PBMCs.

For every donor, a draw yielded about 10 milliliters of peripheral blood. Germline CDR1 is SGHTA and CDR2 is FQGNSA. J lost 6 bases, V lost 5 bases, and 6 bases had no gene match. This CDR3 spans 15 amino acids. In its sample, this clonotype was seen once. Its specificity is not known. The second PCR ran roughly 6 to 11 cycles with a sample-barcoded 5' primer and J-beta primers. Each CDR3 protein is one row after TCRdb ran MiXCR on the 5' RACE reads. The repertoire holds 700,000 to 1,000,000 distinct CDR3 sequences, with more than 40% as singletons. The source is a man in his 60s in good health. The rearrangement links TRBV7-2 to TRBJ1-6; 8 bases are shared with TRBD1. The specimen sequenced was blood. CDR3 loop: CASSIRTGPNSPLHF. The CDR3 DNA follows: TGTGCCAGCAGCATCAGGACAGGGCCTAATTCACCCCTCCACTTT.